This section outlines one T cell receptor beta chain sequence together with its context. Antigen: not known. This sample stems from a study of cytomegalovirus exposure and HLA in healthy donors. Trimming left V 7 bases short and J 5 bases short, with 7 bases between. CDR3 size: 11 residues. Looked up from germline, CDR1 is MNHEY and CDR2 is SVGAGI. The PCR was carried out with 60 Vbeta primers and 13 Jbeta primers. Clones were read by immunoSEQ multiplex PCR, and TCRdb kept only the in-frame ones, dropping some. The sample lists about 100,000 clones; about 74% were seen once. Findings of the study overall: In a later analysis, approximately 15,000 TCR beta sequences were associated with HLA alleles at 0.05 false discovery rate. High specificity and sensitivity for cytomegalovirus status were reported for the classifier. TCR beta V segments were, for the most part, productive about 87% or about 30% of the time in an earlier analysis. A list of approximately 160 TCR beta chains associated with cytomegalovirus was given.

Sequencing was carried out using PBMCs. This receptor was taken from a woman between 18 and 30 years old in good health and CMV-seropositive. The chain employs TRBV6-5 and TRBJ2-3, with D unresolved. The CDR3 sequence: CASKIEDTQYF. The CDR3, as DNA: TGTGCCAGCAAAATAGAAGATACGCAGTATTTT.